This TCR beta chain was recorded in a study of blood T cells in healthy people across ages. Study overall: About one barcoded beta molecule per two T cells was captured by template switching. Overall study findings and caveats: In these data, TCR beta diversity tracked strongly with naive T cell percentage.

On this clonotype: Its antigen is not known.

A second PCR, run for about 6 to 12 cycles, used a sample-barcoded 5' primer plus a J-beta primer mix. Each cDNA molecule carried a tag from a template-switch adaptor that contained 12 random nucleotides. TCRdb redid the calling of the 5' RACE reads with MiXCR, one entry per CDR3 protein. The sample records about 580,000 distinct CDR3 sequences, less than 60% being singletons. This CDR3 has 15 amino acids. V dropped 11 bases and J dropped 2 bases, with 22 bases sitting between them. Germline V gives CDR1 ENHRY, CDR2 SYGVKD. This clonotype was obtained from an elderly man in good health. The chain is built from TRBV10-3 and TRBJ2-7; tentative D call: TRBD1 (5 bases). Specimen: blood. This chain's CDR3 is CAAYPGFTAAYEQYF. The CDR3 nucleotides are TGTGCCGCATACCCAGGGTTCACAGCAGCCTACGAGCAGTACTTC.